Following are 15 T cell receptor beta chains from one sample sequenced in a study of cytomegalovirus exposure and HLA in healthy donors. It was with 60 Vbeta and 13 Jbeta primers that the PCR ran. Measured with immunoSEQ multiplex PCR; TCRdb has only the in-frame clones, and not every one. The table includes around 200,000 clones, roughly four fifths detected once. The material sequenced was PBMCs. These receptors all stem from a man aged 50-59 years in good health and CMV-seronegative.

This sequence joins TRBV11-2 and TRBJ2-7; 7 bases line up with TRBD1. The length of the CDR3 is 14 residues. CDR1 is SGHAT and CDR2 is FQNNGV in the germline V gene. The V gene end was trimmed by 3 bases and the J gene end by 3 bases; junction bases not matched to a gene: 5. CDR3 in amino acids: CASSFNRDSYEQYF. CDR3 nucleotides: TGTGCCAGCAGCTTTAACCGGGACAGCTACGAGCAGTACTTC.

The chain has TRBV19 and TRBJ2-7, with TRBD2 matching 7 bases. This CDR3 contains 13 residues. V gave up 7 bases and J gave up 0 bases; unmatched junction bases: 3. Germline V gene sequence: CDR1 LNHDA, CDR2 SQIVND (reference sequence). CDR3 residues: CASMGGSSYEQYF. The CDR3 DNA follows: TGTGCCAGTATGGGGGGGAGCTCCTACGAGCAGTACTTC.

V gene TRBV28 combines with J gene TRBJ2-7, with TRBD1 matching 11 bases. The CDR3 spans 14 residues. The trim removed 7 bases at V and 6 bases at J, leaving 8 bases unmatched. Germline V gene data show CDR1 as MDHEN and CDR2 as SYDVKM. The CDR3 protein is CASKSGTGGGEQYF. As DNA, the CDR3 is TGTGCCAGCAAGAGCGGGACAGGGGGGGGCGAGCAGTACTTC.

The genes are TRBV28 and TRBJ2-7, with D possibly TRBD2 on 6 matching bases. With 3 bases removed from V and 2 bases from J, the gap between germline ends came to 20 bases. The CDR3 has 17 residues. Germline-derived CDR1 and CDR2 are MDHEN and SYDVKM. The CDR3 DNA reads TGTGCCAGCAGTTTGGTGGTTCGCCCGGGGGTACCCTACGAGCAGTACTTC. Its protein product is CASSLVVRPGVPYEQYF.

The chain carries TRBV2 and TRBJ2-5, with 11 bases fitting TRBD2. Germline values: CDR1 SNHLY, CDR2 FYNNEI. The V segment lost 7 bases and the J segment 5 bases; nucleotides outside the gene matches: 9. The CDR3 totals 15 residues. As DNA, the CDR3 is TGTGCCAGCAATCTAGCGGGGGGTTTTGGGGAGACCCAGTACTTC. Protein product: CASNLAGGFGETQYF. The whole variable domain, remainder taken from reference TRBV2 and TRBJ2-5, is EPEVTQTPSHQVTQMGQEVILRCVPISNHLYFYWYRQILGQKVEFLVSFYNNEISEKSEIFDDQFSVERPDGSNFTLKIRSTKLEDSAMYFCASNLAGGFGETQYFGPGTRLLVL.

The V call is TRBV21-1, the J call TRBJ1-1. TRBV21-1 is a recognized pseudogene. The CDR3 has 13 residues. The CDR3, as DNA: TGTGCCAGCAGTTCGACTGGGAACACTGAAGCTTTCTTT. This encodes CASSSTGNTEAFF.

V and J are TRBV18 and TRBJ1-5; 7 positions match TRBD1. The CDR3 has 15 amino acids. Per germline, CDR1 KGHSH and CDR2 LQKENI. J was trimmed by 4 bases and V by 6 bases; bases with no gene match: 9. The chain's CDR3 is CASSGPGTVNQPQHF. In nucleotides, the CDR3 is TGTGCCAGCTCGGGACCCGGGACAGTTAATCAGCCCCAGCATTTT.

This chain uses TRBV6-1 with TRBJ2-3; TRBD1 matches 10 bases. V shed 6 bases and J 0 bases; nucleotides not matched to a gene: 3. CDR3 length equals 15 residues. In germline, CDR1 is MNHNS, CDR2 SASEGT. DNA for the CDR3: TGTGCCAGCAGCCGACAGGGGGCTAGCACAGATACGCAGTATTTT. It encodes CASSRQGASTDTQYF.

The genes are TRBV30 and TRBJ1-1, with D perhaps TRBD1 (6 bases). CDR1 is GTSNPN and CDR2 is SVGIG in the germline V gene (reference sequence). The V gene lost 3 bases and the J gene lost 6 bases, with 11 bases spanning the gap. CDR3 length equals 12 residues. The chain's CDR3 is CAWRWGGPEAFF. DNA of the CDR3: TGTGCCTGGAGATGGGGGGGCCCTGAAGCTTTCTTT.

The rearrangement joins TRBV6-5 to TRBJ2-5; D remains ambiguous. This CDR3 region has 12 residues. The germline CDR1 and CDR2 sequences are MNHEY and SVGAGI. Trimming removed 4 bases from V and 4 bases from J, with 7 bases in between. This CDR3 reads CASSSPGETQYF. In DNA, the CDR3 is TGTGCCAGCAGTTCCCCCGGAGAGACCCAGTACTTC.

This CDR3 is CASTPGLSGKGDTQYF. Written as DNA, the CDR3 is TGTGCCAGTACCCCCGGTTTATCGGGGAAGGGAGATACGCAGTATTTT. The chain combines TRBV19 with TRBJ2-3, with a possible D match to TRBD2 (5 bases). The germline V and J ends were trimmed by 7 bases and 5 bases, with 22 bases remaining between them. Germline-derived CDR1 and CDR2 are LNHDA and SQIVND (reference sequence). The CDR3 totals 16 residues.

The chain recombines TRBV30 with TRBJ2-4; 7 bases map to TRBD2. The CDR3 totals 13 residues. Unmatched junction bases numbered 6, after V lost 4 bases and J lost 6 bases. Per germline, CDR1 GTSNPN and CDR2 SVGIG (reference sequence). As DNA, the CDR3 is TGTGCCTGGACCCGACTAGCTGGAAACATTCAGTACTTC. It translates to CAWTRLAGNIQYF.

The chain employs TRBV7-2 and TRBJ1-4; D is perhaps TRBD1 (6 bases). The V end lost 2 bases, the J end lost 7 bases, and 20 bases lay between the germline ends. This CDR3 contains 17 residues. Germline-derived CDR1 and CDR2 are SGHTA and FQGNSA. The CDR3 sequence: CASSLSGRGRGGEKLFF. In DNA, the CDR3 is TGTGCCAGCAGCTTATCTGGGAGGGGTCGAGGGGGTGAAAAACTGTTTTTT.

The chain is built from TRBV7-3 and TRBJ2-1; TRBD2 matches 8 bases. CDR3 length: 15 amino acids. The ends lost 4 bases at V and 1 base at J; junction bases unmatched: 3. Germline V lookup: CDR1 SGHTA, CDR2 FQGTGA. The CDR3 sequence: CASSSTSGSYNEQFF. The CDR3 region has the DNA TGTGCCAGCAGCTCCACTAGCGGTTCCTACAATGAGCAGTTCTTC. The variable domain in full, completed from reference TRBV7-3 and TRBJ2-1, reads GAGVSQTPSNKVTEKGKYVELRCDPISGHTALYWYRQSLGQGPEFLIYFQGTGAADDSGLPNDRFFAVRPEGSVSTLKIQRTERGDSAVYLCASSSTSGSYNEQFFGPGTRLTVL.

The V and J genes are TRBV18 and TRBJ2-3, with 7 positions matching TRBD1. The germline CDR1 and CDR2 sequences are KGHSH and LQKENI. The CDR3 runs to 14 residues. The trim removed 4 bases at V and 6 bases at J, leaving 7 bases unmatched. The CDR3 loop is CASSRDRVGDTQYF. The CDR3 DNA reads TGTGCCAGCTCACGCGACAGGGTCGGGGATACGCAGTATTTT.